What follows are 19 T cell receptor beta chains derived from one specimen sequenced in a study of blood T cell repertoires in COVID-19. The protocol was immunoSEQ multiplex PCR, while the TCRdb copy is restricted to in-frame clones and leaves out a portion. The sample lists almost 500,000 clones; around 85% were seen once. Material for sequencing was PBMCs or T cells enriched from blood (not recorded which). These receptors came from a woman aged 60-70 years who had recovered from COVID-19.

The chain uses TRBV24-1 and TRBJ2-7, with 10 bases that match TRBD1. V gave up 3 bases and J gave up 3 bases; unmatched junction bases: 4. The CDR3 consists of 15 residues. Germline V gives CDR1 KGHDR, CDR2 SFDVKD. The CDR3 DNA reads TGTGCCACCAGTGATCCGGGACAGGGGTACTACGAGCAGTACTTC. Protein: CATSDPGQGYYEQYF.

Only one count was recorded for this clone. The gene calls are TRBV6-5 and TRBJ1-2; D may be TRBD1 (6 bases). V was clipped by 6 bases and J by 8 bases, with 13 bases between them. This CDR3 has 12 amino acids. Per the germline V gene, CDR1 is MNHEY and CDR2 is SVGAGI. The CDR3 is CASRYRAGGYTF. CDR3 nucleotides: TGTGCCAGCAGGTACAGGGCGGGAGGCTACACCTTC.

V and J are TRBV25-1 and TRBJ2-1, with TRBD1 matching over 7 bases. V was clipped by 4 bases and J by 2 bases; unmatched bases: 8. The V gene's germline CDR1 is MGHDK and CDR2 SYGVNS. The CDR3 consists of 16 residues. CDR3 in DNA: TGTGCCAGCAGTGGAAACAGGGGTGAGACCTACAATGAGCAGTTCTTC. Amino acids: CASSGNRGETYNEQFF.

This clone appeared a single time. The rearrangement joins TRBV11-3 to TRBJ2-1; 14 nucleotides agree with TRBD2. This CDR3 is built from 19 residues. The trim removed 5 bases at V and 0 bases at J, leaving 9 bases unmatched. Germline lookup yields CDR1 SGHNT and CDR2 YENEEA. CDR3 in amino acids: CASSASGTSGGYSYNEQFF. CDR3 bases: TGTGCCAGCAGCGCCTCCGGGACTAGCGGGGGTTACTCCTACAATGAGCAGTTCTTC.

This chain uses TRBV2 with TRBJ1-2, with D possibly TRBD1 on 6 matching bases. Deletions cut 0 bases from V and 2 bases from J, with 10 bases between. The CDR3 extends over 15 amino acids. Germline CDR1 reads SNHLY; CDR2 reads FYNNEI. The CDR3 sequence is CASSEAWTVNYGYTF. The DNA of the CDR3 is TGTGCCAGCAGTGAAGCGTGGACAGTGAACTATGGCTACACCTTC.

The CDR3 spells CASTPHRGPRSTGELFF. CDR3 bases: TGCGCCAGCACCCCCCACAGGGGGCCTCGGTCCACCGGGGAGCTGTTTTTT. The V call is TRBV4-1, the J call TRBJ2-2; 9 nucleotides match TRBD1. V dropped 7 bases and J dropped 4; count of bases not matched to a gene: 13. This CDR3 is built from 17 residues. Germline V gene sequence: CDR1 MGHRA, CDR2 YSYEKL.

The gene calls are TRBV6-5 and TRBJ2-3, with 10 bases that match TRBD2. The length of the CDR3 is 16 residues. V lost 4 bases and J lost 4; bases outside the gene matches: 8. From germline, CDR1 is MNHEY and CDR2 SVGAGI. CDR3 DNA sequence: TGTGCCAGCAGTTTTTTCTCTAGCGGGGGCTCAGATACGCAGTATTTT. It encodes CASSFFSSGGSDTQYF.

The chain is built from TRBV12-5 and TRBJ2-7; D is ambiguous. The CDR3 is 12 amino acids. Trimming took off 0 bases at V and 5 bases at J, with 5 bases between the two ends. CDR1 and CDR2 (germline): LGHNT, FRNRAP. CDR3 sequence (DNA): TGTGCTAGTGGTTTGGTACGCGACGAGCAGTACTTC. It translates to CASGLVRDEQYF.

The V call is TRBV11-2, the J call TRBJ2-5; TRBD2 agrees at 8 bases. In germline, CDR1 is SGHAT, CDR2 FQNNGV. The CDR3 sequence is 14 residues long. The J segment lost 3 bases and the V segment lost 5 bases, leaving 5 bases of the junction unmatched. CDR3 nucleotides: TGTGCCAGCAGCCCTTCGGGAGGGGAAGAGACCCAGTACTTC. This gives the protein CASSPSGGEETQYF.

The chain employs TRBV5-1 and TRBJ1-2; 10 bases agree with TRBD1. With V trimmed by 4 bases and J by 1 base, 13 bases remained unmatched. Germline values: CDR1 SGHRS, CDR2 YFSETQ. The CDR3 sequence is 18 residues long. The CDR3 is CASSLLPGQGLVNYGYTF. The CDR3 DNA reads TGCGCCAGCAGCCTACTTCCGGGACAGGGGTTGGTTAACTATGGCTACACCTTC.

In its sample, this clone was seen a few times. J is TRBJ2-1 and V is TRBV14; 7 nucleotides match TRBD1. Germline CDR1 SGHDN, CDR2 FVKESK. The CDR3 covers 18 residues. Trimming cost V 0 bases and J 4 bases; bases outside gene matches: 12. CDR3 region: CASSQDLVSGGRYNEQFF. In DNA, the CDR3 is TGTGCCAGCAGCCAAGATCTGGTGTCAGGGGGACGTTACAATGAGCAGTTCTTC. Full variable domain (outside the CDR3, taken from reference TRBV14 and TRBJ2-1): EAGVTQFPSHSVIEKGQTVTLRCDPISGHDNLYWYRRVMGKEIKFLLHFVKESKQDESGMPNNRFLAERTGGTYSTLKVQPAELEDSGVYFCASSQDLVSGGRYNEQFFGPGTRLTVL.

The chain is built from TRBV4-1 and TRBJ1-4; 7 bases are a match to TRBD1. Germline V gene lookup returns CDR1 MGHRA and CDR2 YSYEKL. J was trimmed by 7 bases and V by 2 bases; bases with no gene match: 16. The CDR3 consists of 18 residues. The CDR3: CASSQFVGGAYFIEKLFF. The DNA of the CDR3 is TGCGCCAGCAGCCAATTCGTAGGGGGCGCCTACTTTATTGAAAAACTGTTTTTT.

This clone occurred once. The same CDR3 arises from other DNA sequences in this sample as well. The chain uses TRBV19 and TRBJ2-3; no clear D gene. V was trimmed by 9 bases and J by 2 bases, leaving 12 bases between them. The V gene's germline CDR1 is LNHDA and CDR2 SQIVND (reference sequence). This CDR3 region has 13 residues. For the CDR3, the DNA is TGTGCCAGCTCCCCGGGTTCCACAGATACGCAGTATTTT. Its translation: CASSPGSTDTQYF.

V usage is TRBV5-5 and J usage is TRBJ2-7; 9 bases map to TRBD1. V shed 4 bases and J 2 bases; nucleotides not matched to a gene: 7. Germline V gene data show CDR1 as SGHKS and CDR2 as YYEKEE (reference sequence). The CDR3 spans 15 residues. The CDR3 spells CASSPDRGGAYEQYV. As DNA, the CDR3 is TGTGCCAGCAGCCCCGACAGGGGGGGTGCCTACGAGCAGTACGTC.

This clone was seen only a few times. The J gene is TRBJ2-7, the V gene TRBV7-8; D is perhaps TRBD2 (6 bases). The CDR3 covers 15 residues. Per the germline V gene, CDR1 is SGHVS and CDR2 is FQNEAQ. V lost 1 base and J 2 bases, leaving 12 bases between the germline ends. The CDR3 here is CASSLGRGPPYEQYV. The CDR3 DNA follows: TGTGCCAGCAGCTTAGGGAGGGGTCCTCCCTACGAGCAGTACGTC.

This rearrangement joins TRBV10-1 to TRBJ2-3; TRBD2 matches at 8 bases. Germline CDR1 reads WNHNN; CDR2 reads SYGVQD (reference sequence). The length of the CDR3 is 14 residues. V trimming: 3 bases; J trimming: 7 bases; junction bases outside the gene matches: 6. CDR3 sequence (DNA): TGCGCCAGCAGTGAAGCGGGGGTACCAAATACGCAGTATTTT. Translation gives CASSEAGVPNTQYF.

V is TRBV5-1 and J is TRBJ1-5; tentative D call: TRBD1 (6 bases). Germline V CDR1 and CDR2: SGHRS, YFSETQ. Trimming removed 0 bases from V and 11 bases from J, with 18 bases in between. The CDR3 runs to 15 residues. This CDR3 reads CASSLEPGAPGAQHF. In DNA form, the CDR3 reads TGCGCCAGCAGCTTGGAGCCAGGGGCCCCAGGAGCCCAGCATTTT. The whole variable domain, filled in from reference TRBV5-1 and TRBJ1-5, reads KAGVTQTPRYLIKTRGQQVTLSCSPISGHRSVSWYQQTPGQGLQFLFEYFSETQRNKGNFPGRFSGRQFSNSRSEMNVSTLELGDSALYLCASSLEPGAPGAQHFGDGTRLSIL.

This clone was seen only once. The chain carries TRBV3-1 (or the pseudogene TRBV3-2) and TRBJ1-5; D is unresolved. V dropped 1 base and J dropped 4 bases, with 14 bases sitting between them. Per germline, CDR1 LGHDT and CDR2 YNNKEL (reference sequence). The CDR3 runs to 16 residues. The CDR3 DNA is TGTGCCAGCAGCCAAGCGGGAGAATCTAGAAATCAGCCCCAGCATTTT. This codes for CASSQAGESRNQPQHF.

The chain uses TRBV7-8 and TRBJ2-1; TRBD1 might be the D (6 bases). Deletions cut 11 bases from V and 4 bases from J, with 9 bases between. This CDR3 region has 11 residues. The germline V gene encodes CDR1 SGHVS and CDR2 FQNEAQ. The CDR3 nucleotides read TGTGCCTGCACAGGGTACAATGAGCAGTTCTTC. Its translation is CACTGYNEQFF.